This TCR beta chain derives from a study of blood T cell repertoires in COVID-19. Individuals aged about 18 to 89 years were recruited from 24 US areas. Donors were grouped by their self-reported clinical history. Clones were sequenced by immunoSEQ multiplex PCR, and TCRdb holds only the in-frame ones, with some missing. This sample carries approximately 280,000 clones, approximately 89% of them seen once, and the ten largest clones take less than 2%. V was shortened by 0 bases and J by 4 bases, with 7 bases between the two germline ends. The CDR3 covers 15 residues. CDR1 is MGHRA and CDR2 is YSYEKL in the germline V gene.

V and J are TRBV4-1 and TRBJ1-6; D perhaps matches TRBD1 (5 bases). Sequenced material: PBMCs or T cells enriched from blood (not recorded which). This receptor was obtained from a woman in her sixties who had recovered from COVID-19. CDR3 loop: CASSQDGGYNSPLHF. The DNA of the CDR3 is TGCGCCAGCAGCCAAGACGGGGGTTATAATTCACCCCTCCACTTT.